This T cell receptor (beta chain) was found in a study of metastatic and nonmetastatic thyroid tumors (dated by TCRdb to about 2020). General notes on the study: Repertoires from peripheral blood and from tumor or nodule tissue samples of malignant and benign thyroid patients were compared.

None of the patients had been given any treatment before thyroid surgery. Using T-cell receptor beta sequencing, the researchers looked back retrospectively at clinical samples from patients, gathered between about 2011 and 2019. Beyond this particular receptor, the publication reports: TCR beta diversity was reported as significantly higher in malignant tumors than in benign nodules, in both blood and tumor samples.

In the germline V gene (reference sequence), CDR1 corresponds to LGHDT and CDR2 to YNNKEL. V loses 1 base, J loses 10 bases, and the germline ends lie 8 bases apart. From the cysteine through the phenylalanine, the CDR3 covers 13 amino acids. The entry retains the CDR3 DNA only, 39 bases that are in frame from base 1. This clone was picked up many times. This receptor's antigen is unknown. Base qualities are not at hand, and no much larger clone is one base apart. The library was made by PCR. Sequencing took place on an Illumina HiSeq 4000. High-throughput sequencing was used to profile the TCR beta-chain CDR3 region of each patient. The study's processing was this. A classifier to discriminate distant-metastatic papillary thyroid cancer patients was built from CDR3 differences across clinicopathological groups. Repertoire diversity was assessed with the Shannon index, and tumor-blood repertoire similarity with the Morisita-Horn index. TCRdb took the public reads, trimmed them with fastp at Q25, ran MiXCR for clone calling and kept in-frame beta chains. The V and J calls follow TCRdb's processing rather than the paper's. For this sample the table gives roughly 38,000 clones, of which around a fifth were detected only once. The ten largest clones add up to around 18% of the sample.

The chain is made from TRBV3-1 and TRBJ1-6, with no D gene named confidently. Sequenced material: blood. The source of this sequence is a female donor with papillary thyroid cancer or a benign thyroid nodule (not recorded which). Some clones in this sample may be carry-over from other donors' samples. The CDR3 is CASSQARGSPLHF. The base sequence is TGTGCCAGCAGCCAAGCGCGGGGATCACCCCTCCACTTT. With the portions outside the CDR3 filled from the reference TRBV3-1 and TRBJ1-6 genes, the complete variable region becomes DTAVSQTPKYLVTQMGNDKSIKCEQNLGHDTMYWYKQDSKKFLKIMFSYNNKELIINETVPNRFSPKSPDKAHLNLHINSLELGDSAVYFCASSQARGSPLHFGNGTRLTVT.